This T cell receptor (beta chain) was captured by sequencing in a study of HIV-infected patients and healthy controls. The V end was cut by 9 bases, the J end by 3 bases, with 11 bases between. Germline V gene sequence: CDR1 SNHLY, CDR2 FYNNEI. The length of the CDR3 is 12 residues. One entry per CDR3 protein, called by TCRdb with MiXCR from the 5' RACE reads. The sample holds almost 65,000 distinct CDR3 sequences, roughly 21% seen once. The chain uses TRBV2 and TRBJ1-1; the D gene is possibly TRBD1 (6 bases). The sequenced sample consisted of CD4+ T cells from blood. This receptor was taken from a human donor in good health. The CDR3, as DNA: TGTGCCAGTGGCCAGGGGTACACTGAAGCTTTCTTT. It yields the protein CASGQGYTEAFF.